This entry lists 25 T cell receptor beta chains sequenced from one sample in a study of T cell responses to AZD1222 COVID-19 vaccine. The protocol was immunoSEQ multiplex PCR, while the TCRdb copy is restricted to in-frame clones and leaves out a portion. In the table there are about 44,000 clones, roughly 75% of which are singletons. The specimen was peripheral blood, collected on day 0 of AZD1222 vaccination. These receptors were collected from an adult in good health.

This rearrangement joins TRBV11-3 to TRBJ2-1, with unresolved D. The CDR3 runs to 12 residues. V was trimmed by 5 bases and J by 1 base, leaving 3 bases between them. Germline values: CDR1 SGHNT, CDR2 YENEEA. The CDR3 here is CASSGSYNEQFF. The DNA of the CDR3 is TGTGCCAGCAGCGGGTCCTACAATGAGCAGTTCTTC. The whole variable domain, remainder taken from reference TRBV11-3 and TRBJ2-1, is EAGVVQSPRYKIIEKKQPVAFWCNPISGHNTLYWYLQNLGQGPELLIRYENEEAVDDSQLPKDRFSAERLKGVDSTLKIQPAELGDSAVYLCASSGSYNEQFFGPGTRLTVL.

The V and J genes are TRBV18 and TRBJ2-5, with 8 bases identical to TRBD1. The CDR3 runs to 16 residues. Germline assignment: CDR1 KGHSH and CDR2 LQKENI. J lost 2 bases, V lost 5 bases, and 10 bases had no gene match. CDR3 in amino acids: CASSGQGLGGQETQYF. CDR3 sequence (DNA): TGTGCCAGCTCAGGACAGGGTCTTGGTGGGCAAGAGACCCAGTACTTC.

This clone was seen more than once but under ten times. V gene TRBV2 combines with J gene TRBJ1-5; D is ambiguous. This CDR3 is 14 amino acids long. CDR1 SNHLY and CDR2 FYNNEI come from the germline V gene. Trimming removed 6 bases from V and 7 bases from J, with 16 bases in between. The DNA of the CDR3 is TGTGCCAGCAGGGTACCAGGCCTCTACCAGCCCCAGCATTTT. This translates into CASRVPGLYQPQHF.

The J gene is TRBJ1-1, the V gene TRBV6-5; 9 nucleotides match TRBD1. Germline CDR1 reads MNHEY; CDR2 reads SVGAGI. The J segment lost 5 bases and the V segment lost 6 bases, leaving 7 bases of the junction unmatched. This CDR3 is 14 amino acids long. CDR3 sequence (DNA): TGTGCCAGCAGCCCCGGACAGGGGAATACTGAAGCTTTCTTT. As protein: CASSPGQGNTEAFF.

The chain combines TRBV28 with TRBJ1-6; D gene unclear. V was clipped by 6 bases and J by 5 bases, with 14 bases between them. The CDR3 has 15 amino acids. CDR1 is MDHEN and CDR2 is SYDVKM in the germline V gene. This CDR3 reads CASRPAGLNNSPLHF. In DNA, the CDR3 is TGTGCCAGCAGGCCAGCGGGGTTAAATAATTCACCCCTCCACTTT.

The chain uses TRBV27 and TRBJ2-5, with TRBD2 as a possible D gene (5 bases). Germline V gene lookup returns CDR1 MNHEY and CDR2 SMNVEV (reference sequence). The CDR3 contains 15 residues. The germline V and J ends were trimmed by 6 bases and 7 bases, with 21 bases remaining between them. As DNA, the CDR3 is TGTGCCAGCAGCTCCACCGGTGGCTCTGGAGGGACCCAGTACTTC. Residues: CASSSTGGSGGTQYF.

Written as DNA, the CDR3 is TGTGCCAGTAGTATGCGGCGACAGCAGCCCCAGCATTTT. It translates to CASSMRRQQPQHF. The chain recombines TRBV19 with TRBJ1-5; a possible D gene is TRBD1 (5 bases). With 3 bases removed from V and 7 bases from J, the gap between germline ends came to 10 bases. The CDR3 is 13 residues long. The germline gives CDR1 LNHDA, CDR2 SQIVND (reference sequence).

V is TRBV9 and J is TRBJ2-5, with a weak D call TRBD1 (6 bases). V lost 0 bases, J lost 3 bases, and 9 bases lay in between. The germline V gene encodes CDR1 SGDLS and CDR2 YYNGEE. The CDR3 is 14 residues long. This CDR3 is CASSVDHREETQYF. The CDR3 coding sequence is TGTGCCAGCAGCGTAGACCACAGGGAAGAGACCCAGTACTTC. Full variable domain (remainder filled in from reference TRBV9 and TRBJ2-5): DSGVTQTPKHLITATGQRVTLRCSPRSGDLSVYWYQQSLDQGLQFLIQYYNGEERAKGNILERFSAQQFPDLHSELNLSSLELGDSALYFCASSVDHREETQYFGPGTRLLVL.

This clone was found a few times. This sequence joins TRBV9 and TRBJ2-5; possible D gene TRBD2, 6 bases. Germline V lookup: CDR1 SGDLS, CDR2 YYNGEE. The CDR3 is 14 amino acids. Between the trimmed V and J ends, which lost 3 bases and 4 bases, there was a span of 13 bases. The CDR3 sequence: CASSESLGLETQYF. The CDR3 DNA follows: TGTGCCAGCAGCGAATCCCTGGGACTAGAGACCCAGTACTTC. The variable domain in full, with the rest retrieved from reference TRBV9 and TRBJ2-5, is DSGVTQTPKHLITATGQRVTLRCSPRSGDLSVYWYQQSLDQGLQFLIQYYNGEERAKGNILERFSAQQFPDLHSELNLSSLELGDSALYFCASSESLGLETQYFGPGTRLLVL.

The V and J genes are TRBV27 and TRBJ1-1; D remains ambiguous. Germline assignment: CDR1 MNHEY and CDR2 SMNVEV (reference sequence). The CDR3 covers 13 residues. Trimming shortened V by 4 bases and J by 2 bases, and 8 bases separated the two germline ends. The CDR3 sequence: CASSYTLNTEAFF. DNA for the CDR3: TGTGCCAGCAGTTACACCCTAAACACTGAAGCTTTCTTT.

The chain is built from TRBV18 and TRBJ2-5; possibly TRBD1 for D (6 bases). The CDR3 is made up of 14 amino acids. Per germline, CDR1 KGHSH and CDR2 LQKENI. Trimming cost V 0 bases and J 1 base, with 6 bases left between them. CDR3 sequence reads: CASSPPTGQETQYF. DNA of the CDR3: TGTGCCAGCTCACCACCGACAGGCCAAGAGACCCAGTACTTC.

V gene TRBV10-3 combines with J gene TRBJ1-6; 9 bases are shared with TRBD1. The CDR3 totals 15 residues. Per the germline V gene, CDR1 is ENHRY and CDR2 is SYGVKD. V was clipped by 3 bases and J by 8 bases; unmatched bases: 5. For the CDR3, the DNA is TGTGCCATCAGTGACAGGACAGGGGCAGATTCACCCCTCCACTTT. Translating it yields CAISDRTGADSPLHF.

V and J are TRBV20-1 and TRBJ2-4; 10 bases fit TRBD1. The V segment lost 4 bases and the J segment 7 bases; nucleotides outside the gene matches: 7. This CDR3 has 14 residues. Germline CDR1 reads DFQATT; CDR2 reads SNEGSKA (reference sequence). The CDR3 coding sequence is TGCAGTGCTAATGAGGGACAGGGGACTAACATTCAGTACTTC. It yields the protein CSANEGQGTNIQYF.

The chain has TRBV3-1 (or the pseudogene TRBV3-2) and TRBJ2-2; D is possibly TRBD1 or TRBD2 (5 bases each). Trimming shortened V by 4 bases and J by 8 bases, and 11 bases separated the two germline ends. This CDR3 comprises 13 residues. Germline V lookup: CDR1 LGHDT, CDR2 YNNKEL (reference sequence). CDR3 sequence (DNA): TGTGCCAGCAGCCCTTTCGAGGGGGGGGAGCTGTTTTTT. This gives the protein CASSPFEGGELFF.

The chain employs TRBV11-2 and TRBJ2-2; D remains unclear. V shed 5 bases and J shed 2 bases, with 9 bases lying between them. Germline lookup yields CDR1 SGHAT and CDR2 FQNNGV. CDR3 length: 14 amino acids. The CDR3 here is CASSLYVNTGELFF. As DNA, the CDR3 is TGTGCCAGCAGCCTTTACGTTAACACCGGGGAGCTGTTTTTT.

This clone was picked up a small number of times. This chain joins TRBV6-2 or TRBV6-3 and TRBJ1-2; D ambiguous. V lost 6 bases to trimming and J lost 7 bases, with 12 bases between them. The germline V gene encodes CDR1 MNHEY and CDR2 SVGEGT. This CDR3 spans 12 amino acids. The CDR3 nucleotides are TGTGCCAGCAGCCAATCGGCGAGTGGCTACACCTTC. Amino acid sequence: CASSQSASGYTF.

This chain links TRBV28 with TRBJ1-4; D is perhaps TRBD1 (6 bases). CDR3 length: 14 residues. From germline, CDR1 is MDHEN and CDR2 SYDVKM. The V and J ends lost 5 bases and 7 bases respectively, with 14 bases between them. This chain's CDR3 is CASSPAQGGEKLFF. CDR3 DNA sequence: TGTGCCAGCAGTCCCGCACAGGGCGGTGAAAAACTGTTTTTT.

This sequence joins TRBV11-3 and TRBJ2-1, with 11 bases identical to TRBD2. The CDR3 spans 15 residues. The germline V gene has CDR1 SGHNT and CDR2 YENEEA. After removal of 7 bases from V and 5 bases from J, the junction contained 7 bases not matched to a gene. CDR3 residues: CASKRASGGNNEQFF. CDR3 sequence (DNA): TGTGCCAGCAAGAGGGCTAGCGGGGGGAACAATGAGCAGTTCTTC.

The J gene is TRBJ2-3, the V gene TRBV2; 7 bases match TRBD1. V shed 7 bases, J shed 0 bases, and the junction held 7 bases outside the gene matches. Germline CDR1 and CDR2: SNHLY and FYNNEI. The CDR3 runs 15 residues. Written as DNA, the CDR3 is TGTGCCAGCATCTTAGGGACAGCTAGCACAGATACGCAGTATTTT. Protein sequence: CASILGTASTDTQYF.

CDR3 amino acids: CASRPGTGGYSPLHF. The CDR3, as DNA: TGCGCCAGCAGACCCGGGACAGGGGGCTATTCACCCCTCCACTTT. This sequence joins TRBV5-1 and TRBJ1-6, with 12 bases aligning to TRBD1. V shed 5 bases, J shed 8 bases, and the junction held 5 bases outside the gene matches. The CDR3 runs 15 residues. The germline gives CDR1 SGHRS, CDR2 YFSETQ.

The table lists this clone with a count of one. This chain joins TRBV7-8 and TRBJ1-5; D ambiguous. Germline loops: CDR1 SGHVS, CDR2 FQNEAQ. The CDR3 has 14 amino acids. V gave up 6 bases and J gave up 4 bases, with 13 bases separating them. CDR3 in amino acids: CASSLDPDNQPQHF. CDR3 nucleotides: TGTGCCAGCAGTCTTGACCCGGATAATCAGCCCCAGCATTTT.

The chain links TRBV7-9 to TRBJ1-2; 11 bases line up with TRBD1. The CDR3 totals 14 residues. Trimming removed 8 bases from V and 7 bases from J; junction bases left unmatched: 9. Germline V gives CDR1 SEHNR, CDR2 FQNEAQ (reference sequence). CDR3 in DNA: TGTGCCAGCTTAAGCTCCGGGACAGGGGGTGGCTACACCTTC. Translation: CASLSSGTGGGYTF. Looking up the rest from reference TRBV7-9 and TRBJ1-2 gives the full variable domain: DTGVSQNPRHKITKRGQNVTFRCDPISEHNRLYWYRQTLGQGPEFLTYFQNEAQLEKSRLLSDRFSAERPKGSFSTLEIQRTEQGDSAMYLCASLSSGTGGGYTFGSGTRLTVV.

The rearrangement joins TRBV6-5 to TRBJ1-1; 8 bases fit TRBD1. J lost 8 bases, V lost 3 bases, and 2 bases had no gene match. Germline lookup yields CDR1 MNHEY and CDR2 SVGAGI. The CDR3 is 12 residues long. The CDR3 region is CASSYRQGEAFF. In nucleotides, the CDR3 is TGTGCCAGCAGTTATCGACAGGGGGAAGCTTTCTTT.

The chain is built from TRBV4-2 and TRBJ1-4; unclear D gene. The length of the CDR3 is 13 residues. The V end was cut by 6 bases, the J end by 8 bases, with 13 bases between. The germline V gene encodes CDR1 LGHNA and CDR2 YNFKEQ. The CDR3 sequence: CASRYDPNEKLFF. CDR3 nucleotide sequence: TGTGCCAGCAGATACGACCCGAACGAAAAACTGTTTTTT.

This chain links TRBV7-9 with TRBJ1-6; perhaps TRBD1 as D (5 bases). The V and J ends lost 2 bases and 10 bases respectively, with 18 bases between them. Per germline, CDR1 SEHNR and CDR2 FQNEAQ (reference sequence). The CDR3 covers 16 residues. CDR3 nucleotides: TGTGCCAGCAGCTTATATGGGGTTGGGGGTGGATCACCCCTCCACTTT. The encoded protein is CASSLYGVGGGSPLHF.